This T cell receptor beta chain was recovered during a study of blood T cell repertoires in COVID-19. About the research overall: Samples representing acute and convalescent COVID-19 were sourced from the United States, Italy and Spain. T cells, B-cell-depleted T cells, or PBMCs provided the cDNA or gDNA that served as material.

Germline CDR1 LNHDA, CDR2 SQIVND (reference sequence). V was pared by 6 bases and J by 3 bases, with 3 bases of the junction left unmatched. The CDR3 has 14 amino acids. The authors' processing: Counts of nucleated cells, estimated from reference gene primer amplification, were obtained. Generated by immunoSEQ multiplex PCR, the TCRdb table keeps only in-frame clones and is missing some. V and J calls and clone size are given by that table; D and trimming were obtained from the DNA. Here the sample spans around 200,000 clones, roughly 80% being singletons. The source is a woman aged 80 or older with acute or convalescent COVID-19. The chain joins TRBV19 to TRBJ2-3, with 10 positions matching TRBD2. Sequencing was carried out using peripheral blood. CDR3 sequence reads: CASRELAGTDTQYF. The CDR3 nucleotides are TGTGCCAGTAGGGAACTAGCGGGGACAGATACGCAGTATTTT.